These T cell receptor beta chains were read from a single sample in a study of T cells in Graves' hyperthyroidism and ophthalmopathy. A single record per CDR3 protein comes from TCRdb applying MiXCR to the multiplex PCR reads. The table has 500,000 to 750,000 distinct CDR3 sequences, 14% seen once. The sequenced sample was blood. The receptor set was obtained from a young woman with Graves' ophthalmopathy. The CDR3 runs from the conserved cysteine through the conserved F or W. Fields, in order: V gene, D gene, clone size, J gene, CDR3 protein, CDR3 DNA. D genes are given only for firm matches. Size is omitted from some rows. Given values are once, few, many or a class for expanded clones.

v_gene: TRBV6-1; d_gene: TRBD1; abundance: few; j_gene: TRBJ2-5; CDR3aa: CASSGTGGRQETQYF; CDR3nt: TGTGCCAGCAGTGGGACAGGGGGCCGGCAAGAGACCCAGTACTTC
v_gene: TRBV4-3; d_gene: -; abundance: -; j_gene: TRBJ2-3; CDR3aa: CASSLRDTDTQYF; CDR3nt: TGCGCCAGCAGCCTCCGGGACACAGATACGCAGTATTTT
v_gene: TRBV27; d_gene: -; abundance: -; j_gene: TRBJ1-6; CDR3aa: CASSLLPGQYNSPLHF; CDR3nt: TGTGCCAGCAGTTTATTGCCAGGGCAGTATAATTCACCCCTCCACTTT
v_gene: TRBV6-1; d_gene: -; abundance: few; j_gene: TRBJ2-5; CDR3aa: CASSQDSHGQETQYF; CDR3nt: TGTGCCAGCAGTCAGGACAGTCATGGGCAAGAGACCCAGTACTTC
v_gene: TRBV28; d_gene: -; abundance: many; j_gene: TRBJ2-1; CDR3aa: CASSLWSSNEQFF; CDR3nt: TGTGCCAGCAGTTTATGGTCTAGCAATGAGCAGTTCTTC
v_gene: TRBV18; d_gene: TRBD1; abundance: many; j_gene: TRBJ1-2; CDR3aa: CASSRKGQPYSF; CDR3nt: TGTGCCAGCTCACGGAAGGGACAGCCCTATTCCTTC
v_gene: TRBV7-3; d_gene: TRBD2; abundance: many; j_gene: TRBJ2-1; CDR3aa: CASSYSGSSYNERFF; CDR3nt: TGTGCCAGCAGCTATAGCGGGAGCTCCTACAATGAGCGGTTCTTC
v_gene: TRBV20-1; d_gene: TRBD1; abundance: many; j_gene: TRBJ2-7; CDR3aa: CSARDPGTDYEQYF; CDR3nt: TGCAGTGCTAGAGATCCCGGGACAGACTACGAGCAGTACTTC
v_gene: TRBV7-9; d_gene: -; abundance: -; j_gene: TRBJ1-2; CDR3aa: CASSSPRGYGYTF; CDR3nt: TGTGCCAGCAGCTCCCCCCGGGGCTATGGCTACACCTTC
v_gene: TRBV20-1; d_gene: TRBD2; abundance: many; j_gene: TRBJ2-5; CDR3aa: CSAKGLAGGRGPGETQYF; CDR3nt: TGCAGTGCTAAGGGACTAGCGGGAGGGCGGGGACCCGGAGAGACCCAGTACTTC
v_gene: TRBV5-1; d_gene: TRBD1; abundance: -; j_gene: TRBJ1-1; CDR3aa: CASSQVVPISDRALLNTEAFF; CDR3nt: TGCGCCAGCAGCCAAGTGGTACCCATTAGCGACAGGGCCCTTTTGAACACTGAAGCTTTCTTT
v_gene: TRBV7-3; d_gene: -; abundance: -; j_gene: TRBJ1-2; CDR3aa: CASSPQMTGGDYGYTF; CDR3nt: TGTGCCAGCAGCCCTCAGATGACCGGAGGGGACTATGGCTACACCTTC
v_gene: TRBV20-1; d_gene: TRBD2; abundance: many; j_gene: TRBJ2-5; CDR3aa: CSASGASGPQETQYF; CDR3nt: TGCAGTGCTAGCGGAGCTAGCGGCCCCCAAGAGACCCAGTACTTC
v_gene: TRBV29-1; d_gene: TRBD2; abundance: many; j_gene: TRBJ2-1; CDR3aa: CSVEARTGRDPYNEQFF; CDR3nt: TGCAGCGTTGAAGCCCGCACCGGGAGGGATCCCTACAATGAGCAGTTCTTC
v_gene: TRBV6-2/TRBV6-3; d_gene: TRBD2; abundance: many; j_gene: TRBJ2-7; CDR3aa: CASSYRGLAGDGYEQYF; CDR3nt: TGTGCCAGCAGTTACCGGGGACTAGCGGGAGATGGCTACGAGCAGTACTTC
v_gene: TRBV19; d_gene: -; abundance: few; j_gene: TRBJ1-2; CDR3aa: CASRTGEDGYTF; CDR3nt: TGTGCCAGTAGAACGGGGGAGGATGGCTACACCTTC
v_gene: TRBV9; d_gene: TRBD1; abundance: few; j_gene: TRBJ2-7; CDR3aa: CASSAEQGSYEQYF; CDR3nt: TGTGCCAGCAGCGCCGAACAGGGGTCCTACGAGCAGTACTTC
v_gene: TRBV20-1; d_gene: -; abundance: few; j_gene: TRBJ2-3; CDR3aa: CSARGLVDTQYF; CDR3nt: TGCAGTGCTAGGGGTTTAGTAGATACGCAGTATTTT
v_gene: TRBV3-1; d_gene: -; abundance: many; j_gene: TRBJ2-3; CDR3aa: CASSQVHTDTQYF; CDR3nt: TGTGCCAGCAGCCAAGTACACACAGATACGCAGTATTTT
v_gene: TRBV12-3/TRBV12-4; d_gene: -; abundance: many; j_gene: TRBJ2-7; CDR3aa: CASSKGDRSPYYEQYF; CDR3nt: TGTGCCAGCAGTAAAGGAGACCGATCCCCCTACTACGAGCAGTACTTC
v_gene: TRBV27; d_gene: -; abundance: many; j_gene: TRBJ2-7; CDR3aa: CASSLLGRTYEQYF; CDR3nt: TGTGCCAGCAGTTTATTGGGGCGGACCTACGAGCAGTACTTC
v_gene: TRBV20-1; d_gene: TRBD1; abundance: many; j_gene: TRBJ1-5; CDR3aa: CSAPTGNEGNQPQHF; CDR3nt: TGCAGTGCCCCGACAGGGAACGAAGGCAATCAGCCCCAGCATTTT
v_gene: TRBV24-1; d_gene: -; abundance: many; j_gene: TRBJ1-1; CDR3aa: CATSDVEGEAFF; CDR3nt: TGTGCCACCAGTGATGTGGAAGGTGAAGCTTTCTTT
v_gene: TRBV9; d_gene: -; abundance: -; j_gene: TRBJ2-2; CDR3aa: CASSPRPGANTGELFF; CDR3nt: TGTGCCAGCAGCCCTCGACCGGGCGCGAACACCGGGGAGCTGTTTTTT
v_gene: TRBV10-3; d_gene: TRBD1; abundance: many; j_gene: TRBJ2-3; CDR3aa: CAISEPNLLTGGATDTQYF; CDR3nt: TGTGCCATCAGTGAGCCAAATCTTCTGACAGGGGGCGCAACAGATACGCAGTATTTT
v_gene: TRBV6-1; d_gene: -; abundance: many; j_gene: TRBJ1-4; CDR3aa: CASSEQGRGEKLFF; CDR3nt: TGTGCCAGCAGTGAACAGGGGAGGGGTGAAAAACTGTTTTTT
v_gene: TRBV3-1; d_gene: -; abundance: -; j_gene: TRBJ2-7; CDR3aa: CASSQTYDGLYEQYF; CDR3nt: TGTGCCAGCAGCCAAACGTATGATGGTCTATACGAGCAGTACTTC
v_gene: TRBV5-6; d_gene: -; abundance: few; j_gene: TRBJ1-3; CDR3aa: CASSEAIRGGSGNTIYF; CDR3nt: TGTGCCAGCAGCGAGGCTATCAGGGGAGGATCTGGAAACACCATATATTTT
v_gene: TRBV7-2; d_gene: TRBD1; abundance: many; j_gene: TRBJ2-1; CDR3aa: CASSFSEGTGVNEQFF; CDR3nt: TGTGCCAGCAGCTTCAGCGAAGGGACAGGGGTAAATGAGCAGTTCTTC
v_gene: TRBV12-3/TRBV12-4; d_gene: -; abundance: many; j_gene: TRBJ1-6; CDR3aa: CASSWVGVGRSPLHF; CDR3nt: TGTGCCAGCAGCTGGGTTGGGGTGGGACGATCACCCCTCCACTTT
v_gene: TRBV7-2; d_gene: -; abundance: -; j_gene: TRBJ1-2; CDR3aa: CASSQKLTNYGYTF; CDR3nt: TGCGCCAGCAGCCAGAAACTAACTAACTATGGCTACACCTTC
v_gene: TRBV20-1; d_gene: TRBD2; abundance: many; j_gene: TRBJ2-7; CDR3aa: CSARDESSGHPYEQYF; CDR3nt: TGCAGTGCTAGAGATGAGTCTAGCGGGCACCCCTACGAGCAGTACTTC
v_gene: TRBV6-1; d_gene: -; abundance: few; j_gene: TRBJ2-7; CDR3aa: CASSETGGGEQYF; CDR3nt: TGTGCCAGCAGTGAGACCGGCGGAGGCGAGCAGTACTTC
v_gene: TRBV6-1; d_gene: TRBD1; abundance: many; j_gene: TRBJ1-2; CDR3aa: CASSTWQGARGYTF; CDR3nt: TGTGCCAGCAGTACATGGCAGGGGGCGCGCGGCTACACCTTC
v_gene: TRBV5-6; d_gene: TRBD1; abundance: few; j_gene: TRBJ1-2; CDR3aa: CASTGRDRARGYTF; CDR3nt: TGTGCCAGCACCGGTCGGGACAGGGCTCGTGGCTACACCTTC
v_gene: TRBV6-5; d_gene: -; abundance: many; j_gene: TRBJ1-1; CDR3aa: CASSYRYTEAFF; CDR3nt: TGTGCCAGCAGTTACAGGTACACTGAAGCTTTCTTT
v_gene: TRBV7-3; d_gene: -; abundance: few; j_gene: TRBJ2-2; CDR3aa: CASSVLGTGELFF; CDR3nt: TGTGCCAGCAGCGTTCTTGGCACCGGGGAGCTGTTTTTT
v_gene: TRBV24-1; d_gene: -; abundance: few; j_gene: TRBJ1-1; CDR3aa: CATSDAQTEAFF; CDR3nt: TGTGCCACCAGTGATGCACAGACTGAAGCTTTCTTT
v_gene: TRBV5-1; d_gene: TRBD2; abundance: many; j_gene: TRBJ2-1; CDR3aa: CASSGLAGENEQFF; CDR3nt: TGCGCCAGTTCGGGACTAGCGGGAGAGAATGAGCAGTTCTTC
v_gene: TRBV27; d_gene: TRBD2; abundance: few; j_gene: TRBJ2-5; CDR3aa: CASSSLSRLAPQETQYF; CDR3nt: TGTGCCAGCAGTTCCCTATCCCGACTAGCGCCGCAAGAGACCCAGTACTTC
v_gene: TRBV15; d_gene: -; abundance: few; j_gene: TRBJ1-5; CDR3aa: CATSRHRGQPQHF; CDR3nt: TGTGCCACCAGCAGACACCGGGGCCAGCCCCAGCATTTT
v_gene: TRBV2; d_gene: -; abundance: many; j_gene: TRBJ1-5; CDR3aa: CASIRDGSNQPQHF; CDR3nt: TGTGCCAGCATAAGAGACGGAAGCAATCAGCCCCAGCATTTT
v_gene: TRBV7-7; d_gene: TRBD2; abundance: many; j_gene: TRBJ2-5; CDR3aa: CASSLTSISQTSGQETQYF; CDR3nt: TGTGCTAGCAGCTTAACAAGCATCAGTCAGACTAGCGGCCAAGAGACCCAGTACTTC
v_gene: TRBV4-1; d_gene: TRBD1; abundance: many; j_gene: TRBJ2-7; CDR3aa: CASSQDLGTGSEQYF; CDR3nt: TGCGCCAGCAGCCAAGATTTGGGGACAGGGTCAGAGCAGTACTTC
v_gene: TRBV6-1; d_gene: -; abundance: many; j_gene: TRBJ2-1; CDR3aa: CASRPSQGSSYNEQFF; CDR3nt: TGTGCCAGCAGGCCATCTCAGGGGAGCTCCTACAATGAGCAGTTCTTC